This T cell receptor (beta chain) originates from a study of T cells after yellow fever vaccination. Study results and caveats: The booster response re-showed most primary clones: roughly 97% CD4, almost 90% CD8.

The germline gives CDR1 DFQATT, CDR2 SNEGSKA (reference sequence). Trimming removed 5 bases at V and 5 bases at J, with 15 bases between. This CDR3 comprises 13 residues. The table lists this clonotype with many counts. Its antigen is still unknown. TCRdb reanalysed the 5' RACE reads using MiXCR and keeps one entry per CDR3 protein. The sample records around 350,000 distinct CDR3 sequences, 6.2% being singletons. The TCR sequence derives from a young man who received the YFV17D yellow fever vaccine. The sequenced sample was PBMCs, obtained 5 days after the yellow fever booster vaccination. This rearrangement joins TRBV20-1 to TRBJ2-5, with D perhaps TRBD1 (8 bases). The CDR3 DNA reads as TGCAGTGCTGGCAGGGGGCGGGGGGAGACCCAGTACTTC. Amino acids: CSAGRGRGETQYF.